A selection of T cell receptor beta chains follows, all from one sample in a study of blood T cell repertoires in COVID-19. The data were produced by immunoSEQ multiplex PCR, yet TCRdb's version contains in-frame clones alone and is incomplete. The sample holds some 200,000 clones; approximately 79% are singletons and the top ten take approximately 15%. Sequencing was carried out using peripheral blood. These receptors all stem from a young man with active or convalescent COVID-19. Each CDR3 is given with its conserved first and last residue. Each record gives: V gene, D gene, clone size, J gene, CDR3 protein, CDR3 DNA. A D gene is named only where the DNA matches it firmly. Clone sizes are given selectively: once, few, many, or a class where the clone is expanded.

>TRBV9|NA|NA|TRBJ1-1
CASSSGTEAFF
TGTGCCAGCAGCTCCGGCACTGAAGCTTTCTTT
>TRBV29-1|NA|NA|TRBJ2-1
CSVAGRRDSYNEQFF
TGCAGCGTTGCCGGCCGCCGGGACTCCTACAATGAGCAGTTCTTC
>TRBV7-2|NA|NA|TRBJ1-4
CASSSPRGFNEKLFF
TGTGCCAGCAGCTCCCCCCGGGGGTTTAATGAAAAACTGTTTTTT
>TRBV27|TRBD1|NA|TRBJ1-5
CASSLAQGAGQPQHF
TGTGCCAGCAGTCTCGCCCAGGGGGCAGGACAGCCCCAGCATTTT
>TRBV6-5|NA|NA|TRBJ1-3
CASSYSNQRGNTIYF
TGTGCCAGCAGTTACTCTAACCAGAGAGGTAACACCATATATTTT
>TRBV20-1|NA|NA|TRBJ2-1
CSATNSWEQFF
TGCAGTGCTACCAATAGCTGGGAGCAGTTCTTC
>TRBV27|TRBD1|NA|TRBJ2-2
CASSFSAGGTGELFF
TGTGCCAGCAGTTTTTCGGCAGGGGGAACCGGGGAGCTGTTTTTT
>TRBV6-5|NA|NA|TRBJ2-3
CASRVPGADTQYF
TGTGCCAGCAGGGTCCCAGGGGCAGATACGCAGTATTTT
>TRBV5-1|NA|NA|TRBJ1-1
CASSPDSNLSPSTEAFF
TGCGCCAGCAGCCCGGACAGTAACCTCTCGCCCAGCACTGAAGCTTTCTTT
>TRBV6-2/TRBV6-3|TRBD1|NA|TRBJ1-4
CASSYSATTGGVSGEKLFF
TGTGCCAGCAGTTACTCGGCGACCACAGGGGGCGTCTCGGGTGAAAAACTGTTTTTT
>TRBV7-9|NA|NA|TRBJ2-2
CASGRNTGELFF
TGTGCCAGCGGGCGGAACACCGGGGAGCTGTTTTTT
>TRBV6-4|TRBD1|NA|TRBJ1-2
CASSPADRSRYGYTF
TGTGCCAGCAGTCCCGCGGACAGGAGCCGCTATGGCTACACCTTC
>TRBV4-1|TRBD2|NA|TRBJ2-1
CASSQEGLDYNEQFF
TGCGCCAGCAGCCAAGAGGGACTAGACTACAATGAGCAGTTCTTC
>TRBV6-2/TRBV6-3|TRBD2|NA|TRBJ2-1
CASSSLTSGRDPNYNEQFF
TGTGCCAGCAGTTCCCTGACTAGCGGGAGGGATCCCAACTACAATGAGCAGTTCTTC
>TRBV18|NA|NA|TRBJ1-1
CASSPRGQYTEAFF
TGTGCCAGCTCACCGAGAGGACAGTACACTGAAGCTTTCTTT
>TRBV28|TRBD2|NA|TRBJ2-3
CASSEALAGSTDTQYF
TGTGCCAGCAGTGAGGCCCTAGCGGGAAGCACAGATACGCAGTATTTT
>TRBV28|NA|few|TRBJ1-6
CASRSEGRNSPLHF
TGTGCCAGCAGGTCGGAGGGTCGTAATTCACCCCTCCACTTT
>TRBV18|NA|NA|TRBJ1-1
CASSPKTQNTEAFF
TGTGCCAGCTCACCAAAGACACAGAACACTGAAGCTTTCTTT
>TRBV6-6|NA|NA|TRBJ2-2
CAMRSWSGELFF
TGTGCCATGCGGTCATGGTCGGGGGAGCTGTTTTTT
>TRBV11-1|TRBD1|NA|TRBJ1-5
CASSYEAGGIVQPQHF
TGTGCCAGCAGCTACGAGGCAGGGGGTATTGTTCAGCCCCAGCATTTT
>TRBV19|TRBD1|NA|TRBJ2-3
CASSISFGTGWADTQYF
TGTGCCAGTAGTATTTCGTTCGGGACAGGATGGGCAGATACGCAGTATTTT
>TRBV6-9|TRBD2|NA|TRBJ2-3
CASSWTSGRASTDTQYF
TGTGCCAGCAGTTGGACTAGCGGGAGGGCCAGCACAGATACGCAGTATTTT
>TRBV28|TRBD1|NA|TRBJ1-5
CASRGQGAFNQPQHF
TGTGCCAGCAGGGGACAGGGGGCTTTCAATCAGCCCCAGCATTTT
>TRBV10-2|TRBD1|NA|TRBJ1-5
CASTGGTGGNQPQHF
TGCGCCAGCACCGGGGGGACAGGGGGAAATCAGCCCCAGCATTTT
>TRBV5-1|TRBD2|NA|TRBJ2-1
CASSRSTSGPYNEQFF
TGCGCCAGCAGCCGATCGACTAGCGGTCCCTACAATGAGCAGTTCTTC
>TRBV6-6|NA|NA|TRBJ2-1
CASSYSTVVSYNEQFF
TGTGCCAGCAGTTACTCGACTGTGGTCTCCTACAATGAGCAGTTCTTC
>TRBV28|TRBD1|NA|TRBJ1-4
CASSSWTGAEEKLFF
TGTGCCAGCAGTTCATGGACAGGGGCAGAGGAAAAACTGTTTTTT
>TRBV29-1|NA|NA|TRBJ1-1
CSVDRQNTEAFF
TGCAGCGTTGACAGGCAGAACACTGAAGCTTTCTTT
>TRBV28|NA|NA|TRBJ1-3
CASSQSGSGNTIYF
TGTGCCAGCAGTCAATCGGGGTCTGGAAACACCATATATTTT
>TRBV27|TRBD2|NA|TRBJ2-2
CASSLNSGGPGELFF
TGTGCCAGCAGTTTAAATTCGGGGGGGCCCGGGGAGCTGTTTTTT
>TRBV19|NA|NA|TRBJ1-1
CASSKGRGTEAFF
TGTGCCAGTAGTAAGGGGCGGGGTACTGAAGCTTTCTTT
>TRBV21-1|NA|NA|TRBJ2-3
CASSKPKRECDTQYF
TGTGCCAGCAGCAAACCGAAGCGGGAATGCGATACGCAGTATTTT
>TRBV28|NA|NA|TRBJ1-2
CASGTVTAGNYGYTF
TGTGCCAGCGGCACCGTGACGGCGGGAAACTATGGCTACACCTTC
>TRBV27|NA|NA|TRBJ1-4
CASSLTQGSASPTNEKLFF
TGTGCCAGCAGTTTAACTCAGGGTTCCGCCTCCCCAACTAATGAAAAACTGTTTTTT
>TRBV5-1|TRBD1|NA|TRBJ2-2
CASSWGSGQGTGELFF
TGCGCCAGCAGCTGGGGTTCAGGACAGGGGACCGGGGAGCTGTTTTTT
>TRBV2|NA|NA|TRBJ2-1
CASSGTSNLYNEQFF
TGTGCCAGCAGCGGCACTAGCAACCTCTACAATGAGCAGTTCTTC
>TRBV27|TRBD1|NA|TRBJ2-5
CASSLRGQPYQETQYF
TGTGCCAGCAGTTTAAGGGGACAGCCTTACCAAGAGACCCAGTACTTC
>TRBV3-1/TRBV3-2|TRBD1|NA|TRBJ2-3
CASSLREGADTQYF
TGTGCCAGCAGCCTGAGAGAGGGGGCCGATACGCAGTATTTT